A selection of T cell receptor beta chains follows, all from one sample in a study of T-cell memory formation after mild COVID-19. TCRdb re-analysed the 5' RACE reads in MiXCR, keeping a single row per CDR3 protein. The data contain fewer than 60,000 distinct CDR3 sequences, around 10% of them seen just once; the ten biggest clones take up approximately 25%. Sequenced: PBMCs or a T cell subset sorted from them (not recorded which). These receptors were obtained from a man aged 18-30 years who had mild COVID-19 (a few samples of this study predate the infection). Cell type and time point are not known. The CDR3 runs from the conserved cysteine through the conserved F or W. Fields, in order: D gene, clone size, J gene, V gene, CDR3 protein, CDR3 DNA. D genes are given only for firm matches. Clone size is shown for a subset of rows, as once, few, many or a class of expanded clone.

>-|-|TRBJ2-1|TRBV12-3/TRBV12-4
CASTSTVAGGAGNEQFF
TGTGCCAGCACCAGCACCGTAGCTGGGGGGGCCGGGAATGAGCAGTTCTTC
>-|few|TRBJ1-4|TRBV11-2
CASSSARGAEKEKLFF
TGTGCCAGCAGCTCAGCAAGGGGCGCTGAAAAGGAAAAACTGTTTTTT
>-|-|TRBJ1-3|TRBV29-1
CSVEDFRGAGNTIYF
TGCAGCGTTGAAGATTTTCGAGGCGCGGGAAACACCATATATTTT
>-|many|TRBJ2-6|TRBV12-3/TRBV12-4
CASSLSSGANVLTF
TGTGCCAGCAGTTTATCCTCTGGGGCCAACGTCCTGACTTTC
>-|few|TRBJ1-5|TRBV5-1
CASSLGPRADNQPQHF
TGCGCCAGCAGCTTGGGCCCCCGGGCAGATAATCAGCCCCAGCATTTT
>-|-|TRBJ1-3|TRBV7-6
CASTSGGHLAGNTIYF
TGTGCCAGCACTAGCGGGGGCCACCTGGCTGGAAACACCATATATTTT
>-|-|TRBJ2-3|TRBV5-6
CASSPLGGSGGRGDTQYF
TGTGCCAGCAGCCCCTTGGGGGGGAGCGGGGGCAGGGGGGATACGCAGTATTTT
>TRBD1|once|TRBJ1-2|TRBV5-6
CASSFGQANYGYTF
TGTGCCAGCAGCTTCGGACAGGCCAACTATGGCTACACCTTC
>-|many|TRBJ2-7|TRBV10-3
CAIKAPVAYEQYF
TGTGCCATCAAGGCCCCGGTGGCCTACGAGCAGTACTTC
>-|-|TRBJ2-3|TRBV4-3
CASSQVTGRTDTQYF
TGCGCCAGCAGCCAAGTTACAGGCCGCACAGATACGCAGTATTTT
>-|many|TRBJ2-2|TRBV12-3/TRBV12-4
CASSTGNTGELFF
TGTGCCAGCAGTACAGGGAACACCGGGGAGCTGTTTTTT
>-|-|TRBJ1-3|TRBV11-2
CASSLDIIGSGNTIYF
TGTGCCAGCAGCTTAGATATCATCGGCTCTGGAAACACCATATATTTT
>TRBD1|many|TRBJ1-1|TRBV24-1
CASRGQGTTEAFF
TGTGCCTCTCGGGGACAGGGAACTACTGAAGCTTTCTTT
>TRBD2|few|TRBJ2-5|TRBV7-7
CASRLAGQETQYF
TGTGCTAGCAGGCTAGCGGGGCAAGAGACCCAGTACTTC
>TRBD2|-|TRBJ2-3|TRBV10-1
CASSESLAGRTDTQYF
TGCGCCAGCAGTGAGTCGCTAGCGGGGCGCACAGATACGCAGTATTTT
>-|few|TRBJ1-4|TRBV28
CASSLWAGANEKLFF
TGTGCCAGCAGTTTGTGGGCAGGGGCGAATGAAAAACTGTTTTTT
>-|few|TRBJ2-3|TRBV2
CASSERGHADTQYF
TGTGCCAGCAGTGAGAGGGGCCACGCAGATACGCAGTATTTT
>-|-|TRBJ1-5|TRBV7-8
CASSAYRVPSNQPQHF
TGTGCCAGCAGCGCGTACAGGGTACCTAGCAATCAGCCCCAGCATTTT
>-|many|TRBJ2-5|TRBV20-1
CSARVLGTQETQYF
TGCAGTGCTAGAGTACTAGGGACCCAAGAGACCCAGTACTTC
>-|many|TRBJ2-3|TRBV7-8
CASSSQEDTQYF
TGTGCCAGCAGCAGCCAGGAGGATACGCAGTATTTT
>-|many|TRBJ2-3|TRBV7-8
CASSLGSVFTDTQYF
TGTGCCAGCAGCTTAGGATCTGTGTTCACAGATACGCAGTATTTT
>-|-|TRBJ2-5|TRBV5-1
CASSLEQTQYF
TGCGCCAGCAGCTTGGAACAGACCCAGTACTTC
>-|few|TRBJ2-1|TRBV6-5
CASSHDNEQFF
TGTGCCAGCAGCCATGACAATGAGCAGTTCTTC
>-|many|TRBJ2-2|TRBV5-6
CASSLRPGELFF
TGTGCCAGCAGCCTTAGGCCCGGGGAGCTGTTTTTT
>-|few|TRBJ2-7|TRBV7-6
CASSIGDGSSYEQYF
TGTGCCAGCAGCATCGGGGACGGGAGCTCCTACGAGCAGTACTTC
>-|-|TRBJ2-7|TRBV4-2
CASSVVNRGQGGYEQYF
TGTGCCAGCTCAGTTGTAAACCGGGGGCAGGGGGGTTACGAGCAGTACTTC
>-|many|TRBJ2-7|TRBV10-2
CASTHNSYEQYF
TGCGCCAGCACGCACAACTCCTACGAGCAGTACTTC
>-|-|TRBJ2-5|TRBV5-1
CASSLGAGGETQYF
TGCGCCAGCAGCTTGGGAGCGGGCGGCGAGACCCAGTACTTC
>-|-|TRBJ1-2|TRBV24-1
CATSEGRGSDGYTF
TGTGCCACCAGTGAGGGCAGGGGTAGCGATGGCTACACCTTC
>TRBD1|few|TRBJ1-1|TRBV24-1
CATSELLRDRFITEAFF
TGTGCCACCAGTGAACTGCTCCGGGACAGGTTTATCACTGAAGCTTTCTTT
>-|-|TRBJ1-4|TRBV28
CASSSLTATNEKLFF
TGTGCCAGCAGTTCCCTGACGGCAACTAATGAAAAACTGTTTTTT
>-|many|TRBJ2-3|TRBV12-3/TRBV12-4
CASSYLAYTDTQYF
TGTGCCAGCAGTTACCTAGCGTACACAGATACGCAGTATTTT
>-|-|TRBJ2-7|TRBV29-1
CSVDRQGEGEQYF
TGCAGCGTTGACCGGCAGGGGGAGGGTGAGCAGTACTTC
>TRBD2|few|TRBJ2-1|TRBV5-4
CASSLGLADNEQFF
TGTGCCAGCAGCTTGGGACTAGCGGACAATGAGCAGTTCTTC
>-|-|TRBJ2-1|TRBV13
CASSPGAGALGNEQFF
TGTGCCAGCAGTCCAGGGGCGGGGGCCCTTGGGAATGAGCAGTTCTTC
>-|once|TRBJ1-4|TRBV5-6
CASSLRQVREKLFF
TGTGCCAGCAGCTTGCGTCAGGTGCGGGAAAAACTGTTTTTT
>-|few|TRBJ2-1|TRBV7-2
CASSSSAGALQNEQFF
TGTGCCAGCAGCTCCTCCGCCGGCGCCCTACAGAATGAGCAGTTCTTC
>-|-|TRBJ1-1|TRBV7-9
CASSSSSTLSAGTEAFF
TGTGCCAGCAGTTCAAGCAGTACCTTGTCGGCAGGCACTGAAGCTTTCTTT
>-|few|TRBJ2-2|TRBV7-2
CASSLGRGLTGELFF
TGTGCCAGCAGCTTAGGGCGGGGGCTTACCGGGGAGCTGTTTTTT
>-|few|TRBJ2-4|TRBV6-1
CASSLRLWNIQYF
TGTGCCAGCAGTCTCCGGCTGTGGAACATTCAGTACTTC
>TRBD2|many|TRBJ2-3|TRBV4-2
CASSGGGELDTQYF
TGTGCCAGCAGCGGGGGGGGAGAACTTGATACGCAGTATTTT
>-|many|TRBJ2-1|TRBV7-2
CASSPSWVSDEQFF
TGTGCCAGCAGCCCTTCTTGGGTTAGCGATGAGCAGTTCTTC
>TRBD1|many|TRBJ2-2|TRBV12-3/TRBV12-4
CASKQGRTGELFF
TGTGCCAGCAAACAGGGGCGCACCGGGGAGCTGTTTTTT
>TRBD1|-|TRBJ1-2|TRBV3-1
CASSHRDRGGYGYTF
TGTGCCAGCAGCCACCGGGACAGGGGAGGATATGGCTACACCTTC
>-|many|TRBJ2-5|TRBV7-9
CASSLVRRQETQYF
TGTGCCAGCAGCTTAGTACGCAGACAAGAGACCCAGTACTTC
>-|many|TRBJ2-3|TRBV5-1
CASSLGGYGTDTQYF
TGCGCCAGCAGCTTGGGAGGGTATGGCACAGATACGCAGTATTTT